The rows below give T cell receptor beta chains drawn from one sample of a study of control samples from healthy donors and cancer patients. Assay used: immunoSEQ multiplex PCR; TCRdb lists only in-frame clones, some missing. The sample has about 84,000 clones, around 84% seen once. Sequencing was performed on PBMCs. These receptors were obtained from a man in his 60s with head and neck cancer. Both conserved end residues are part of each CDR3. D genes are given only for firm matches. Expanded clones are given a class, and other clones once, few, many or no size at all.

v_call	j_call	d_call	clone_size	cdr3_nt	cdr3_aa
TRBV28	TRBJ2-7	TRBD1	NA	TGTGCCACCGAGGGACAGTACGAGCAGTACTTC	CATEGQYEQYF
TRBV5-1	TRBJ2-5	NA	NA	TGCGCCAGCAGCTTATCGATCGGGTCGCAGACCCAGTACTTC	CASSLSIGSQTQYF
TRBV30	TRBJ2-2	NA	NA	TGTGCCTACCTTCTCACCGGGGAGCTGTTTTTT	CAYLLTGELFF
TRBV19	TRBJ1-4	TRBD1	NA	TGTGCCAGTAGCGTTCGCGTTGGACAGGGCAAGGAAAAACTGTTTTTT	CASSVRVGQGKEKLFF
TRBV19	TRBJ1-2	TRBD1	NA	TGTGCCAGTAGTATGTCCCCCGGGGACAGGGGATATAACTATGGCTACACCTTC	CASSMSPGDRGYNYGYTF
TRBV19	TRBJ2-6	TRBD1	few	TGTGCCTGCATGCTCCGACAGGGACCCTCTGGGGCCAACGTCCTGACTTTC	CACMLRQGPSGANVLTF
TRBV3-1/TRBV3-2	TRBJ1-2	NA	NA	TGTGCCGGCAGCCCCTGGGACGGCGACACGGGATATGGCTACACCTTC	CAGSPWDGDTGYGYTF
TRBV28	TRBJ1-1	NA	NA	TGTGCCAGCAGCACCGGCATGAACACTGAAGCTTTCTTT	CASSTGMNTEAFF
TRBV7-9	TRBJ2-2	NA	NA	TGTGCCAGCAGCTTACTAGCGAGCACCGGGGAGCTGTTTTTT	CASSLLASTGELFF
TRBV20-1	TRBJ2-7	TRBD2	NA	TGCAGTGCTAGTAATGACAGAGCTAGCGGTCTGAAGTACTTC	CSASNDRASGLKYF
TRBV5-1	TRBJ2-5	NA	NA	TGCGCCAGCAGGATGGGATTGCGGGAGACCCAGTACTTC	CASRMGLRETQYF
TRBV5-1	TRBJ1-3	NA	NA	TGCGCCAGCAGCCCCGGACTTGCTGGAAACACCATATATTTT	CASSPGLAGNTIYF
TRBV7-2	TRBJ2-2	TRBD1	NA	TGTGCCAGCAGCTTAGTTTCCGGGACAGGGTTCACCGGGGAGCTGTTTTTT	CASSLVSGTGFTGELFF
TRBV6-1	TRBJ2-7	TRBD2	NA	TGTGCCAGCAGTGAGCGGGAGACGATCTACGAGCAGTACTTC	CASSERETIYEQYF
TRBV5-1	TRBJ2-7	TRBD1	few	TGCGCCAGCAGCGAGGGGACAGGCCCCTACGAGCAGTACTTC	CASSEGTGPYEQYF
TRBV7-9	TRBJ2-5	NA	once	TGTGCCAGCATCGCCGGGGCGGTGGGGACCCAGTACTTC	CASIAGAVGTQYF
TRBV4-1	TRBJ1-1	NA	once	TGCGCCAGCAGCCAACAGGTGGGTGACACTGAAGCTTTCTTT	CASSQQVGDTEAFF
TRBV5-4	TRBJ2-7	TRBD2	NA	TGTGCCAGCAGCTTGGGGCGACTAGCGGGAGGAATTGGAGAGCAGTACTTC	CASSLGRLAGGIGEQYF
TRBV14	TRBJ2-3	NA	NA	TGTGCCAGTAGGAGGATGGGGTCAGATACGCAGTATTTT	CASRRMGSDTQYF
TRBV29-1	TRBJ1-3	NA	NA	TGCGGCGTTGCCTACGGCAGCTCTGGAAACACCATATATTTT	CGVAYGSSGNTIYF
TRBV5-1	TRBJ2-3	NA	NA	TGCGCCAGCAGCCTAGGGGACACCACAGATACGCAGTATTTT	CASSLGDTTDTQYF
TRBV6-1	TRBJ1-2	NA	NA	TGTGCCAGCAGTGAACTGGGGCAGACTAACTATGGCTACACCTTC	CASSELGQTNYGYTF
TRBV7-9	TRBJ1-1	NA	NA	TGTGCCAGCAGCTTCGGACGCAACACTGAAGCTTTCTTT	CASSFGRNTEAFF
TRBV9	TRBJ2-2	NA	once	TGTGCCAGCAGCCCCAGGATGGACACCGGGGAGCTGTTTTTT	CASSPRMDTGELFF
TRBV11-2	TRBJ2-7	NA	NA	TGTGCCAGCAGCTTAGATCTTGGTAGCGTGTACTACGAGCAGTACTTC	CASSLDLGSVYYEQYF
TRBV6-5	TRBJ2-1	NA	NA	TGTGCCAGCAGGGTAGGGGGACTAAACAATGAGCAGTTCTTC	CASRVGGLNNEQFF
TRBV6-5	TRBJ1-3	TRBD1	NA	TGTGCCAGCAGCGTACTACAGGGGTCTGGAAACACCATATATTTT	CASSVLQGSGNTIYF
TRBV6-2/TRBV6-3	TRBJ2-7	NA	NA	TGTGCCAGCAGTTATCTGGGGGGAAACTACGAGCAGTACTTC	CASSYLGGNYEQYF
TRBV6-5	TRBJ1-2	TRBD1	many	TGTGCCAGCAGTTACTCGAGGACAGGGGGCGGTTATGGCTACACCTTC	CASSYSRTGGGYGYTF
TRBV10-1	TRBJ1-1	TRBD1	NA	TGCGCCAGCAGTGGAACTGGGACAGGGCAAACTGAAGCTTTCTTT	CASSGTGTGQTEAFF
TRBV28	TRBJ2-2	TRBD1	NA	TGTGCCAGCAGCTCGGGGACAGGGGGTTCCCGTGGGGAGCTGTTTTTT	CASSSGTGGSRGELFF
TRBV28	TRBJ1-2	TRBD1	NA	TGTGCCAGCAATTCGGGACAGCCCAACTATGGCTACACCTTC	CASNSGQPNYGYTF
TRBV2	TRBJ1-5	NA	NA	TGTGCCAGCAGTCCTACCGGGACCGGGGGGGGGCCCCAGCATTTT	CASSPTGTGGGPQHF
TRBV4-1	TRBJ1-2	TRBD1	NA	TGCGCCAGCAGCCAACAATTTCAACAGGGGATTTATGGCTACACCTTC	CASSQQFQQGIYGYTF
TRBV5-6	TRBJ2-7	NA	NA	TGTGCCAGCAGCTTGGGGCAGGGAGTCGCCTACGAGCAGTACTTC	CASSLGQGVAYEQYF
TRBV28	TRBJ1-6	NA	NA	TGTGCCAGCAGTGCCCCCACCTCTGGACTTAATTCACCCCTCCACTTT	CASSAPTSGLNSPLHF
TRBV21-1	TRBJ2-1	NA	NA	TGTGCCAGCAGCAACAAACCGGACCTATCCTACAATGAGCAGTTCTTC	CASSNKPDLSYNEQFF
TRBV15	TRBJ1-5	NA	NA	TGTGCCACCAGCACCTTTGGGGGGGAAGCCAATCAGCCCCAGCATTTT	CATSTFGGEANQPQHF
TRBV5-5	TRBJ1-1	NA	NA	TGTGCCAGCAGCTCAATGACACAGAACACTGAAGCTTTCTTT	CASSSMTQNTEAFF
TRBV19	TRBJ1-1	TRBD1	NA	TGTGCCAGTAGTCAGAGCAGGGGGACTGAAGCTTTCTTT	CASSQSRGTEAFF
TRBV19	TRBJ1-5	NA	NA	TGTGCCAGTAGCCCCCGGCTGGGGGAGAATCAGCCCCAGCATTTT	CASSPRLGENQPQHF
TRBV5-3	TRBJ2-7	NA	NA	TGTGCCAGAAGTACTTTCGGGTGCAGGGGAGATCCCCCTACCTACGAGCAGTACTTC	CARSTFGCRGDPPTYEQYF
TRBV19	TRBJ2-6	TRBD2	NA	TGTGCCAGTAGTATTACCGGGAGGGCCTCTGGGGCCAACGTCCTGACTTTC	CASSITGRASGANVLTF
TRBV11-1	TRBJ2-5	NA	NA	TGTGCCAGCAGCTTAGCGAGGTCAGGGGAATTGAAAGAGACCCAGTACTTC	CASSLARSGELKETQYF
TRBV6-4	TRBJ2-3	NA	few	TGTGCCAGCAGTGCCTACCCGTGGGCGGATACGCAGTATTTT	CASSAYPWADTQYF
TRBV27	TRBJ1-5	TRBD1	few	TGTGCCAGCAGTCCCCCCGACAGGGGTATGAGCAATCAGCCCCAGCATTTT	CASSPPDRGMSNQPQHF
TRBV21-1	TRBJ2-5	NA	NA	TGTGCCAGCAGCATAAAGCGGGGGCAAGAGACCCAGTACTTC	CASSIKRGQETQYF
TRBV15	TRBJ2-3	TRBD2	NA	TGTGCCACCAGCAGAGAGTGGTCTAGCGGGAGTAGGACAGATACGCAGTATTTT	CATSREWSSGSRTDTQYF
TRBV10-3	TRBJ2-6	TRBD2	NA	TGTGCCATCAGTGAGTATGGGACTAGCGGGAGAGACGTCCTGACTTTC	CAISEYGTSGRDVLTF
TRBV7-2	TRBJ2-5	NA	NA	TGTGCCAGCAGTCAGCGGTGGAAAGAGACCCAGTACTTC	CASSQRWKETQYF
TRBV10-3	TRBJ1-2	NA	NA	TGTGCCATCAGTGTAGACAGGGGCTACACCTTC	CAISVDRGYTF
TRBV7-8	TRBJ2-7	NA	NA	TGTGCCAGCAGCTTTGGTAGGACAACCTACGAGCAGTACTTC	CASSFGRTTYEQYF
TRBV28	TRBJ1-5	NA	NA	TGTGCCAGCACCATGTTAGATCAGCCCCAGCATTTT	CASTMLDQPQHF
TRBV2	TRBJ2-7	NA	NA	TGTGCCAGCAGCCTTGAACCACTAGGGGAGCAGTACTTC	CASSLEPLGEQYF
TRBV5-1	TRBJ1-1	NA	NA	TGCGCCAGCAGTTTTGCCGGGAACACTGAAGCTTTCTTT	CASSFAGNTEAFF
TRBV30	TRBJ2-6	TRBD1	once	TGTGCCTGGGGGACGGACAGGGCTGGGGCCAACGTCCTGACTTTC	CAWGTDRAGANVLTF
TRBV30	TRBJ2-7	TRBD2	NA	TGTGCCTGGACGCCGGGGGGGCGGTACGAGCAGTACTTC	CAWTPGGRYEQYF
TRBV27	TRBJ2-1	TRBD2	NA	TGTGCCAGCACAGGAATCCTAGCGGGAGCCTACAATGAGCAGTTCTTC	CASTGILAGAYNEQFF